A selection of T cell receptor beta chains follows, all from one sample in a study of regulatory T cells in long-lasting Graves disease. TCRdb reprocessed the multiplex PCR reads via MiXCR and lists one record per CDR3 protein. In the table there are about 420,000 distinct CDR3 sequences, less than 20% of which are singletons. The same sample was also studied in work on T cells in Graves' hyperthyroidism and ophthalmopathy.

Sequences were derived from peripheral blood mononuclear cells (PBMCs), sampled at new diagnosis, from a patient treated with antithyroid drugs. Source of these receptors: a woman aged 18 to 35 with Graves disease. The CDR3 runs from the conserved cysteine through the conserved F or W. The D gene is left open where the match is weak. Clone size is given for some rows only: seen once, a few or many times, or a class if the clone is expanded.

v_call	j_call	d_call	clone_size	cdr3_nt	cdr3_aa
TRBV19	TRBJ2-7	.	many	TGTGCCAGTAGTATCGTCCAGGGGTGGTACGAGCAGTACTTC	CASSIVQGWYEQYF
TRBV12-3/TRBV12-4	TRBJ2-5	TRBD1	.	TGTGCCAGCAGTTCGACAGGGACCCCCCAAGAGACCCAGTACTTC	CASSSTGTPQETQYF
TRBV10-3	TRBJ1-4	.	many	TGTGCCACTCAATGGAACCTGGATGAAAAACTGTTTTTT	CATQWNLDEKLFF
TRBV12-3/TRBV12-4	TRBJ2-6	TRBD2	few	TGTGCCAGCAGTCCCGAGACTAGCGGGTCCCCTGGGGCCAACGTCCTGACTTTC	CASSPETSGSPGANVLTF
TRBV18	TRBJ1-2	.	few	TGTGCCAGCTCACAGCAGCGCAACTATGGCTACACCTTC	CASSQQRNYGYTF
TRBV18	TRBJ2-1	.	many	TGTGCCAGCTCACCAAGGCTCGACCTCAATGAGCAGTTCTTC	CASSPRLDLNEQFF
TRBV28	TRBJ2-1	.	many	TGTGCCAGCAGTTGGCTAGGGACGGAAGTCAATGAGCAGTTCTTC	CASSWLGTEVNEQFF
TRBV27	TRBJ2-3	TRBD2	many	TGTGCCAGCGGAACTAGCGGGGTTTACACAGATACGCAGTATTTT	CASGTSGVYTDTQYF
TRBV20-1	TRBJ1-6	.	many	TGCAGTGCTAAGGGAGGGACACCCCTCCACTTT	CSAKGGTPLHF
TRBV24-1	TRBJ1-2	TRBD1	.	TGTGCCACCAGTGAGCCCCTTGGGGACAGCTTATATGGCTACACCTTC	CATSEPLGDSLYGYTF
TRBV2	TRBJ2-7	.	many	TGTGCCAGCACCGGACAGACCTACGAGCAGTACTTC	CASTGQTYEQYF
TRBV6-5	TRBJ2-1	TRBD2	.	TGTGCCAGCAGTTATACCGCCGGGACTAGAACCCCCAATGAGCAGTTCTTC	CASSYTAGTRTPNEQFF
TRBV2	TRBJ2-1	TRBD2	.	TGTGCCAGCGGGACTAGCGCCTACAATGAGCAGTTCTTC	CASGTSAYNEQFF
TRBV28	TRBJ1-4	.	many	TGTGCCAGCAGTTTCCGGGGGAAAGAAAAACTGTTTTTT	CASSFRGKEKLFF
TRBV18	TRBJ2-3	TRBD2	many	TGTGCCAGCTCACCAGCTAGCGGGAGTAATACGCAGTATTTT	CASSPASGSNTQYF
TRBV10-3	TRBJ2-7	TRBD2	few	TGTGCCATCACTTCTTTATCGTTCGGGACTAGCGGGGGAAACGAGCAGTACTTC	CAITSLSFGTSGGNEQYF
TRBV6-1	TRBJ2-6	.	many	TGTGCCAGCAGTCCAGGGGCCAACGTCCTGACTTTC	CASSPGANVLTF
TRBV20-1	TRBJ1-1	.	many	TGCAGTGCCGCATCGCAGGAAATGAACACTGAAGCTTTCTTT	CSAASQEMNTEAFF
TRBV19	TRBJ2-5	TRBD2	.	TGTGCCAGTAGTCGTGGACTAGCGGGAGAGCCCCAAGAGACCCAGTACTTC	CASSRGLAGEPQETQYF
TRBV2	TRBJ2-6	.	many	TGTGCCAGATCCCGGGACTGGGACTCTGGGGCCAACGTCCTGACTTTC	CARSRDWDSGANVLTF
TRBV7-9	TRBJ2-7	.	many	TGTGCCAGCAGCTTCTCCGGGTCATCGGGGGCCGAGCAGTACTTC	CASSFSGSSGAEQYF
TRBV20-1	TRBJ1-6	.	few	TGCAGTGCTAGAGATCCGTACTCGGCTAATTCACCCCTCCACTTT	CSARDPYSANSPLHF
TRBV28	TRBJ2-7	.	many	TGTGCCAGCAGTTTATTGCTATTTCAAGAGCAGTACTTC	CASSLLLFQEQYF
TRBV28	TRBJ2-7	TRBD1	many	TGTGCCAGCAGTTTATCACAGGGGTTGTACGAGCAGTACTTC	CASSLSQGLYEQYF
TRBV6-2/TRBV6-3	TRBJ2-1	.	few	TGTGCCGGCAGCCCTGGACCGGATGAGCAGTTCTTC	CAGSPGPDEQFF
TRBV5-6	TRBJ2-7	.	few	TGTGCCAGCAGCCCGGGTTCGGGAGCGGGTTCCTACGAGCAGTACTTC	CASSPGSGAGSYEQYF
TRBV5-1	TRBJ1-2	TRBD1	many	TGCGCCAGCAGTCTTGACAGGGCGTACTATGGCTACACCTTC	CASSLDRAYYGYTF
TRBV10-1	TRBJ2-1	.	.	TGTGCCAGCAGTGAAGTAGCGCCTGAGCAGTTCTTC	CASSEVAPEQFF
TRBV12-3/TRBV12-4	TRBJ2-5	TRBD2	many	TGTGCCAGCAGTTTGGCGGGAGGGGGAGAGACCCAGTACTTC	CASSLAGGGETQYF
TRBV7-9	TRBJ2-1	TRBD2	many	TGTGCCAGCAGCTTAACTAGCGGGTGGAATGAGCAGTTCTTC	CASSLTSGWNEQFF
TRBV15	TRBJ2-7	.	.	TGTGCCACCAGCAGAGATCCTTACCGCTCCTACGAGCAGTACTTC	CATSRDPYRSYEQYF